A selection of T cell receptor beta chains follows, all from one sample in a study of blood T cell dynamics during melanoma immunotherapy. Method: immunoSEQ multiplex PCR; TCRdb's copy keeps in-frame clones and lacks some. This table has about 11,000 clones, 70% to 90% appearing once. The sequencing used blood, collected from a patient treated with checkpoint blockade. The source of these receptors is a human donor with melanoma. The CDR3 runs from the conserved cysteine through the conserved F or W. A D gene is named only where the DNA matches it firmly. Part of the rows lack a size; the others show once, few, many or a class for expanded clones.

v_gene	abundance	j_gene	d_gene	CDR3nt	CDR3aa
TRBV9	NA	TRBJ2-2	TRBD1	TGTGCCAGCAGCGTGGGACAGAGGTTCACCGGGGAGCTGTTTTTT	CASSVGQRFTGELFF
TRBV30	few	TRBJ1-5	NA	TGTGCCTGGAGTCCCGTTGGGAGTACGGCCCAGCATTTT	CAWSPVGSTAQHF
TRBV6-5	NA	TRBJ2-3	TRBD2	TGTGCCAGCAGTTATGGCGGGGGTAGCACAGATACGCAGTATTTT	CASSYGGGSTDTQYF
TRBV7-2	NA	TRBJ1-5	NA	TGTGCCAGCAGCTTACCTGATCAGCCCCAGCATTTT	CASSLPDQPQHF
TRBV30	NA	TRBJ1-1	TRBD1	TGTGCCTGGAGTAAGTCTCAGGGGGCGAAGGGTGGCACTGAAGCTTTCTTT	CAWSKSQGAKGGTEAFF
TRBV7-2	NA	TRBJ1-3	NA	TGTGCCAGCAGCTTCGCCAGGGGTACCGGAAACACCATATATTTT	CASSFARGTGNTIYF
TRBV13	NA	TRBJ2-7	NA	TGTGCCAGCAGCCCCCGGAGAAGGTCAGGGAGCTCCTACGAGCAGTACTTC	CASSPRRRSGSSYEQYF
TRBV10-3	NA	TRBJ1-4	TRBD1	TGTGCCATCAGTGAGTCGGGACAGACAGAAAAACTGTTTTTT	CAISESGQTEKLFF
TRBV15	NA	TRBJ2-3	NA	TGTGCCACCAGCAGATACGGTCGGGAGCAGTATTTT	CATSRYGREQYF
TRBV5-4	NA	TRBJ1-1	NA	TGTGCCAGCAGCTCACCGGTGAACACTGAAGCTTTCTTT	CASSSPVNTEAFF
TRBV2	NA	TRBJ1-6	NA	TGTGCCAGCAGTGAGGAAGGGGCTAATTCACCCCTCCACTTT	CASSEEGANSPLHF
TRBV28	NA	TRBJ2-3	NA	TGTGCCAGCAGTCAAATATCGGCAGGCACAGATACGCAGTATTTT	CASSQISAGTDTQYF
TRBV6-5	NA	TRBJ2-3	NA	TGTGCCAGCAGTTACCGTCCGGGCACAGATACGCAGTATTTT	CASSYRPGTDTQYF
TRBV7-2	NA	TRBJ1-5	NA	TGTGCCAGCAGCTTAGACAGGGCGTTTGTTCAGCCCCAGCATTTT	CASSLDRAFVQPQHF
TRBV29-1	NA	TRBJ2-7	TRBD1	TGCAGCGCCGGACAGGGGAACTACGAGCAGTACTTC	CSAGQGNYEQYF
TRBV19	NA	TRBJ2-5	TRBD2	TGTGCCAGTAGTATCCGACTAGCGGGGGCGGGGGAGACCCAGTACTTC	CASSIRLAGAGETQYF
TRBV2	few	TRBJ1-1	NA	TGTGCCAGCAATCTTAACAGGGAAGCTTTCTTT	CASNLNREAFF
TRBV6-5	NA	TRBJ2-5	TRBD1	TGTGCCAGCAGCCTGGGACAGGGGATCCAAGAGACCCAGTACTTC	CASSLGQGIQETQYF
TRBV4-3	once	TRBJ1-2	NA	TGCGCCAGCAGCCAAGAAGGCAGGATTTCTAACTATGGCTACACCTTC	CASSQEGRISNYGYTF
TRBV19	few	TRBJ1-2	NA	TGTGCCAGTAGTTTCGTCTATGGCTACACCTTC	CASSFVYGYTF
TRBV7-9	few	TRBJ1-6	NA	TGTGCCAGCAGCTTAGCGTGGACCACGAGCTCCTATAATTCACCCCTCCACTTT	CASSLAWTTSSYNSPLHF
TRBV5-8	NA	TRBJ1-1	NA	TGTGCCAGCAGCTTCTGGGAGAACGGAGCTTTCTTT	CASSFWENGAFF
TRBV11-2	NA	TRBJ1-6	NA	TGTGCCAGCAGCCCCCACAGTGATTCACCCCTCCACTTT	CASSPHSDSPLHF
TRBV6-5	NA	TRBJ1-5	NA	TGTGCCAGCAGTGAAAACAGGCATCAGCCCCAGCATTTT	CASSENRHQPQHF
TRBV6-5	NA	TRBJ2-7	TRBD2	TGTGCCAGCAGTTACGGGACTAGCGTTTACGAGCAGTACTTC	CASSYGTSVYEQYF
TRBV6-5	NA	TRBJ1-6	NA	TGTGCCAGCAGTCTGACAAACGACGGTTCACCCCTCCACTTT	CASSLTNDGSPLHF
TRBV4-3	NA	TRBJ1-1	NA	TGCGCCAGCAGCCAAGATCTGGGGAATATGAACACTGAAGCTTTCTTT	CASSQDLGNMNTEAFF
TRBV7-6	NA	TRBJ1-1	NA	TGTGCCAGCAGCCGCGGAGGGCCTGAAGCTTTCTTT	CASSRGGPEAFF
TRBV2	NA	TRBJ2-3	TRBD2	TGTGCCAGCAGACAACTAGCGGGGAGCACAGATACGCAGTATTTT	CASRQLAGSTDTQYF
TRBV14	NA	TRBJ1-3	NA	TGTGCCAGCAGCCAGCAAGCCGGGCCAACCTCCACCATATATTTT	CASSQQAGPTSTIYF
TRBV11-3	NA	TRBJ2-3	NA	TGTGCCAGCAGCTTAGACCTGGGACTCCTCGCAGATACGCAGTATTTT	CASSLDLGLLADTQYF
TRBV11-3	NA	TRBJ1-2	NA	TGTGCCAGCAGCCCAAACAGGGACTATGGCTACACCTTC	CASSPNRDYGYTF
TRBV29-1	NA	TRBJ2-7	NA	TGCAGCGTTGGCATGGGGGGCGCCGAGCAGTACTTC	CSVGMGGAEQYF
TRBV28	NA	TRBJ2-7	NA	TGTGCCAGCAGCTCATACTACGAGCAGTACTTC	CASSSYYEQYF
TRBV6-5	NA	TRBJ1-2	NA	TGTGCCAGCAGTTACCGGGACATATCTAACTATGGCTACACCTTC	CASSYRDISNYGYTF
TRBV4-3	NA	TRBJ2-2	NA	TGCGCCAGCAGCCAAGACGGGACGGCCGGGGAGCTGTTTTTT	CASSQDGTAGELFF
TRBV7-3	NA	TRBJ2-7	TRBD1	TGTGCCAGCAGCTCCTTAGGGGCACAGGGGAGCTACGAGCAGTACTTC	CASSSLGAQGSYEQYF
TRBV6-4	once	TRBJ2-3	TRBD2	TGTGCCAGCTCGACTAGCGGGGAAGATACGCAGTATTTT	CASSTSGEDTQYF
TRBV11-1	NA	TRBJ2-6	NA	TGTGCCAGCAGCCCGATTGTTCTCTCTGGGGCCAACGTCCTGACTTTC	CASSPIVLSGANVLTF
TRBV18	NA	TRBJ2-7	TRBD1	TGTGCCAGCTCGGTCCGGGACAGGGCCTCCTACGAGCAGTACTTC	CASSVRDRASYEQYF
TRBV7-2	NA	TRBJ2-3	TRBD2	TGTGCCAGCAGTTCCTTAGCGGGGGGGCAAGCAGATACGCAGTATTTT	CASSSLAGGQADTQYF
TRBV27	few	TRBJ1-3	NA	TGTGCCAGCAGTTCCGGACAGACTGGAAACACCATATATTTT	CASSSGQTGNTIYF
TRBV28	NA	TRBJ2-5	NA	TGTGCCAGCAGTTTTCCCGGAGGGAGTGAGACCCAGTACTTC	CASSFPGGSETQYF
TRBV28	NA	TRBJ1-2	TRBD1	TGTGCCGTTCCGGACAGGGGGTACTATGGCTACACCTTC	CAVPDRGYYGYTF
TRBV7-2	NA	TRBJ1-1	TRBD1	TGTGCCAGCAGCTTAGACCTGGGGACAGGGAAGCGGGCTGAAGCTTTCTTT	CASSLDLGTGKRAEAFF
TRBV30	NA	TRBJ1-2	TRBD1	TGTGCCTGGAGTTCAGGGGGAGGCTACACCTTC	CAWSSGGGYTF
TRBV7-6	NA	TRBJ1-3	TRBD1	TGTGCCAGCAGCTTAGAGGTCGGAGGACAGGCCCGGCTGGTATATTTT	CASSLEVGGQARLVYF
TRBV4-3	NA	TRBJ1-2	NA	TGCGCCAGCAGCCAAGATAAGGCGGCTAACTATGGCTACACCTTC	CASSQDKAANYGYTF
TRBV5-8	NA	TRBJ2-4	TRBD2	TGTGCCAGCAGTTCCAGCGGGGTTTGGGCCAAAAACATTCAGTACTTC	CASSSSGVWAKNIQYF
TRBV7-9	NA	TRBJ2-3	NA	TGTGCCAGCAGCTTAGATACGCAGTATTTT	CASSLDTQYF
TRBV4-3	NA	TRBJ2-7	NA	TGCGCCAGCAGCCAAGAACGGGGCACCTACGAGCAGTACTTC	CASSQERGTYEQYF
TRBV28	NA	TRBJ2-7	NA	TGTGCCAGCAGTTTAGAATGGTCTATCCAGTACTTC	CASSLEWSIQYF